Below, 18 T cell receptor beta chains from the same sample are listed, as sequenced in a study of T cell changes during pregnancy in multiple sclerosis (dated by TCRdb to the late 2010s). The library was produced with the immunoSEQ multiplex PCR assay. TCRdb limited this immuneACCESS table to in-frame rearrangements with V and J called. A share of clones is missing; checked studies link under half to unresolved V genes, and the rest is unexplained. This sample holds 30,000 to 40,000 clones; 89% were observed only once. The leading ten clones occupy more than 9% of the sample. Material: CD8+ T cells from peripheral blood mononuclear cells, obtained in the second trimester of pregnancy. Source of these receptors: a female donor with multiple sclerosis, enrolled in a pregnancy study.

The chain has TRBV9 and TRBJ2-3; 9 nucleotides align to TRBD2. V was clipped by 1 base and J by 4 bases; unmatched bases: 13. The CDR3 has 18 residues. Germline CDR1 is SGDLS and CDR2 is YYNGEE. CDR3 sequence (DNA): TGTGCCAGCAGCGTATCCGCCAGGGGACTAGCAAACCCAGATACGCAGTATTTT. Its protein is CASSVSARGLANPDTQYF.

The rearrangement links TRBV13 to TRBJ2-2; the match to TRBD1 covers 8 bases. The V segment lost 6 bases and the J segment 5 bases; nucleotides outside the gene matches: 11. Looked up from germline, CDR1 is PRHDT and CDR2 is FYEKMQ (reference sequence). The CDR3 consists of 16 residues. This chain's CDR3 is CASRRNTGGNTGELFF. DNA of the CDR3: TGTGCCAGCAGGCGAAATACAGGGGGAAATACCGGGGAGCTGTTTTTT.

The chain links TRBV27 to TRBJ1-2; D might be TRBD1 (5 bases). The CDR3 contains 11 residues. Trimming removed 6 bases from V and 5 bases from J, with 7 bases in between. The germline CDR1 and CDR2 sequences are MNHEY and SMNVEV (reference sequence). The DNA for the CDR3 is TGTGCCAGCAGCCCAGGGTATGGCTACACCTTC. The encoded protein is CASSPGYGYTF.

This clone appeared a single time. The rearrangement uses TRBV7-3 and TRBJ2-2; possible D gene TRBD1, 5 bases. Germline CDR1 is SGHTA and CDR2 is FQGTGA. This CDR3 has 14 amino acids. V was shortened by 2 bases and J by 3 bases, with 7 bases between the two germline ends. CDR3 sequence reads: CASSLLGDTGELFF. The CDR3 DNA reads TGTGCCAGCAGCTTATTAGGGGACACCGGGGAGCTGTTTTTT.

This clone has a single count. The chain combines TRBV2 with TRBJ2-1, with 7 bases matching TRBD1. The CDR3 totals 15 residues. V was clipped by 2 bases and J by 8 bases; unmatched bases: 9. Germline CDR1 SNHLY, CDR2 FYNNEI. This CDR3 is CASSERDSRRDEQFF. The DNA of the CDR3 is TGTGCCAGCAGTGAAAGGGACAGCCGAAGGGATGAGCAGTTCTTC.

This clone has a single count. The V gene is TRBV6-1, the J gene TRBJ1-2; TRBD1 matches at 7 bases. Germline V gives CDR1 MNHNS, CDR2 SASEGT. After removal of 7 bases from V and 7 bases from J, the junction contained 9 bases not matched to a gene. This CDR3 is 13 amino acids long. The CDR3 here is CASIGQAAIGYTF. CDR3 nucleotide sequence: TGTGCCAGCATAGGACAGGCCGCGATTGGCTACACCTTC.

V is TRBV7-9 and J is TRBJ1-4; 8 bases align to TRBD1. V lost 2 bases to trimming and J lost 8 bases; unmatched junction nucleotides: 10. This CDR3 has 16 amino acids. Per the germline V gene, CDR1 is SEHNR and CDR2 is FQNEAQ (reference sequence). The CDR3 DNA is TGTGCCAGCAGCTTACCGCGCCAGGGGGCTAGGGAAAAACTGTTTTTT. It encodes CASSLPRQGAREKLFF.

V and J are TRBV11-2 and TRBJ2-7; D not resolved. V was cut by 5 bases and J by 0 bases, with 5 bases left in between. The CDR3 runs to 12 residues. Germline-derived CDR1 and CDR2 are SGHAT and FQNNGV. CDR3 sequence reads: CASSTSSYEQYF. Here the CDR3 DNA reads TGTGCCAGCAGCACGAGCTCCTACGAGCAGTACTTC.

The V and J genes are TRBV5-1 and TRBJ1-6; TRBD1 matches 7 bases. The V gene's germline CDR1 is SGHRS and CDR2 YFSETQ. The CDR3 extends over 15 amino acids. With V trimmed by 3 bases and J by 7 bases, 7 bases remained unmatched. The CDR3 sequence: CASSYTGVQNSPLHF. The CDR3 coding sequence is TGCGCCAGCAGCTATACAGGGGTGCAAAATTCACCCCTCCACTTT. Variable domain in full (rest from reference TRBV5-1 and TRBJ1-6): KAGVTQTPRYLIKTRGQQVTLSCSPISGHRSVSWYQQTPGQGLQFLFEYFSETQRNKGNFPGRFSGRQFSNSRSEMNVSTLELGDSALYLCASSYTGVQNSPLHFGNGTRLTVT.

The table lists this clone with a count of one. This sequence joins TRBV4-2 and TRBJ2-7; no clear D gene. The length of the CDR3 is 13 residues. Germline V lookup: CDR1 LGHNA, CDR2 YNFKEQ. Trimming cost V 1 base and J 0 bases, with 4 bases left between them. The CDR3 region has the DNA TGTGCCAGCAGCCAAGCGAGCTCCTACGAGCAGTACTTC. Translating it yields CASSQASSYEQYF.

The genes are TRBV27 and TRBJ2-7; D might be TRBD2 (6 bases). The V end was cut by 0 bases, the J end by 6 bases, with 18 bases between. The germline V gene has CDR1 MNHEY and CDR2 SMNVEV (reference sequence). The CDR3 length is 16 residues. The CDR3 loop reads CASSLSGLPSGLEQYF. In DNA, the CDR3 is TGTGCCAGCAGTTTATCTGGACTCCCATCGGGACTCGAGCAGTACTTC.

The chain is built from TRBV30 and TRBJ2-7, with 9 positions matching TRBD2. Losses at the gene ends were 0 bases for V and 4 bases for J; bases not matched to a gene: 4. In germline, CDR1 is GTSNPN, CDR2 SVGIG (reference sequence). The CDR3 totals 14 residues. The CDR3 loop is CAWSVGGGAYEQYF. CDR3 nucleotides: TGTGCCTGGAGTGTTGGCGGGGGGGCGTACGAGCAGTACTTC. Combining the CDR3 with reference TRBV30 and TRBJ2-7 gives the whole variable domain SQTIHQWPATLVQPVGSPLSLECTVEGTSNPNLYWYRQAAGRGLQLLFYSVGIGQISSEVPQNLSASRPQDRQFILSSKKLLLSDSGFYLCAWSVGGGAYEQYFGPGTRLTVT.

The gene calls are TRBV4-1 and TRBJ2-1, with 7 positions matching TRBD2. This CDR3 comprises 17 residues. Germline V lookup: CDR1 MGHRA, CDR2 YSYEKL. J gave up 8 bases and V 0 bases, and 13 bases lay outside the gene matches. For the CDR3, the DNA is TGCGCCAGCAGCCAAGATTGGATGCGAGCGGGAAGGGATGAGCAGTTCTTC. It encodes CASSQDWMRAGRDEQFF.

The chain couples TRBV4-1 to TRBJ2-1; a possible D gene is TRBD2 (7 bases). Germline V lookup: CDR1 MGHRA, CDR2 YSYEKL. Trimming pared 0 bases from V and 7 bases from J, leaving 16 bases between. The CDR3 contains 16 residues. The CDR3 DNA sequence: TGCGCCAGCAGCCAAGAAGGGGGGGCAAAGTTGAATGAGCAGTTCTTC. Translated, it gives CASSQEGGAKLNEQFF.

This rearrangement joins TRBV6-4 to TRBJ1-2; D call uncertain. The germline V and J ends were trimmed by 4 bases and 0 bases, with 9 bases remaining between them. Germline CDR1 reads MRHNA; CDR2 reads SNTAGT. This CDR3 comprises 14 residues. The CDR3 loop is CASSALSANYGYTF. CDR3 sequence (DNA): TGTGCCAGCAGTGCCCTGTCAGCTAACTATGGCTACACCTTC.

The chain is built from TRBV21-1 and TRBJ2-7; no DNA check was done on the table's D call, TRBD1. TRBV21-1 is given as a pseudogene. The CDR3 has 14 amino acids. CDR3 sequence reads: CASSAHQGGYEQYF. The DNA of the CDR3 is TGTGCCAGCAGCGCCCACCAAGGGGGTTACGAGCAGTACTTC.

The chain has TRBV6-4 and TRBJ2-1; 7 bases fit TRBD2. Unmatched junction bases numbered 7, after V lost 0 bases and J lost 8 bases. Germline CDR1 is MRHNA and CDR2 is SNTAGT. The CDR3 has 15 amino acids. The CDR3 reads CASSDSSRDYYEQFF. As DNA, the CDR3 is TGTGCCAGCAGTGACTCGTCCCGGGACTATTATGAGCAGTTCTTC.

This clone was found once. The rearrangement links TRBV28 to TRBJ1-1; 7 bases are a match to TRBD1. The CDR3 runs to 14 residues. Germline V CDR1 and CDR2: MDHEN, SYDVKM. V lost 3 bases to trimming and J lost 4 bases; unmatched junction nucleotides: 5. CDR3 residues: CASSFTGAGTEAFF. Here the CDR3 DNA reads TGTGCCAGCAGTTTTACAGGGGCTGGCACTGAAGCTTTCTTT.